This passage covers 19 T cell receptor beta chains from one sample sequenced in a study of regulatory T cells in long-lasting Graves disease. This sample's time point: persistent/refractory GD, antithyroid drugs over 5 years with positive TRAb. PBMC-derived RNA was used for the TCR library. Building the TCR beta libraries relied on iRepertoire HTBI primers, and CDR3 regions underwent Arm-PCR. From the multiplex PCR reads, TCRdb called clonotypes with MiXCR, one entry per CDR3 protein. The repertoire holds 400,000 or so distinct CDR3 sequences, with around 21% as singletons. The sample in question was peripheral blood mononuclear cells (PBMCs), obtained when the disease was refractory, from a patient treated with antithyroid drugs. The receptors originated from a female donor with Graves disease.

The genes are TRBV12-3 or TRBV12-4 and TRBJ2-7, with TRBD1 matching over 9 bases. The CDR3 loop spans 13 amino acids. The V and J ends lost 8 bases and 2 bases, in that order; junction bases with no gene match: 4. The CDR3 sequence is CASGQGPAYEQYF. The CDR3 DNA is TGTGCCAGCGGACAGGGGCCTGCCTACGAGCAGTACTTC.

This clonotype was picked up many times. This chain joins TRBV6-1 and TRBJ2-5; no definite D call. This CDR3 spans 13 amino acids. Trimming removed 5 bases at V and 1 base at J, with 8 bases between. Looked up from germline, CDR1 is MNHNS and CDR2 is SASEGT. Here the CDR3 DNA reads TGTGCCAGCAGTCGCCGGACCCAAGAGACCCAGTACTTC. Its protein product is CASSRRTQETQYF.

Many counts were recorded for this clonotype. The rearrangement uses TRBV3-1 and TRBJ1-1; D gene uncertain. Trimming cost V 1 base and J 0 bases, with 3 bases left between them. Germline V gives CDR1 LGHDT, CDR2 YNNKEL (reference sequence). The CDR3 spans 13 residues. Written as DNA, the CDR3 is TGTGCCAGCAGCCAAGGAATGAACACTGAAGCTTTCTTT. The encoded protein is CASSQGMNTEAFF.

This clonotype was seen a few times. Here the CDR3 reads CASSSGLVHEQYF. DNA of the CDR3: TGTGCCAGCAGTTCGGGACTAGTGCACGAGCAGTACTTC. The rearrangement joins TRBV5-6 to TRBJ2-7, with 8 nucleotides matching TRBD2. The junction had 6 bases not matched to a gene; V was cut back by 5 bases and J by 5 bases. The CDR3 extends over 13 amino acids. Looked up from germline, CDR1 is SGHDT and CDR2 is YYEEEE. The entire variable domain, with the rest obtained from reference TRBV5-6 and TRBJ2-7, is as follows: DAGVTQSPTHLIKTRGQQVTLRCSPKSGHDTVSWYQQALGQGPQFIFQYYEEEERQRGNFPDRFSGHQFPNYSSELNVNALLLGDSALYLCASSSGLVHEQYFGPGTRLTVT.

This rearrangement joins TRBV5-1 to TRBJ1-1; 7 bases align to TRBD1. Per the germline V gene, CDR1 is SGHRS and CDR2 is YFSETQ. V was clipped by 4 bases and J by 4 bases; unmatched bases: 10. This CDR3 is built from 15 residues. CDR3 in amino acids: CASSRGQVGSTEAFF. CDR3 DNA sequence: TGCGCCAGCAGCCGTGGACAGGTCGGGTCCACTGAAGCTTTCTTT. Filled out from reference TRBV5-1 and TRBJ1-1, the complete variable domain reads KAGVTQTPRYLIKTRGQQVTLSCSPISGHRSVSWYQQTPGQGLQFLFEYFSETQRNKGNFPGRFSGRQFSNSRSEMNVSTLELGDSALYLCASSRGQVGSTEAFFGQGTRLTVV.

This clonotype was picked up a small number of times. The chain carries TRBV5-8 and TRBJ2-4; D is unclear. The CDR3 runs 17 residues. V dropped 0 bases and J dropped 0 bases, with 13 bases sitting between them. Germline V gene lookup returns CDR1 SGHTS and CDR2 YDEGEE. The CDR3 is CASSLAEHTLAKNIQYF. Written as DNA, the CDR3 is TGTGCCAGCAGCTTGGCCGAGCATACCTTAGCCAAAAACATTCAGTACTTC.

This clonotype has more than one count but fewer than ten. The CDR3 loop reads CASSLGQGPEAFF. The CDR3 bases are TGTGCCAGCAGCTTGGGACAGGGCCCTGAAGCTTTCTTT. The chain recombines TRBV5-6 with TRBJ1-1, with 7 bases fitting TRBD1. V was clipped by 0 bases and J by 6 bases; unmatched bases: 2. Germline CDR1 is SGHDT and CDR2 is YYEEEE. The CDR3 runs 13 residues.

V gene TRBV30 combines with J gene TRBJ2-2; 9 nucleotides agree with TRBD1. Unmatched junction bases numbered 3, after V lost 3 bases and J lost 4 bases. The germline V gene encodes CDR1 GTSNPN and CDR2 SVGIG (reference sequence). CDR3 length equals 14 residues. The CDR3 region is CAWRTGGTTGELFF. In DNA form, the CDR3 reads TGTGCCTGGAGGACAGGGGGTACCACCGGGGAGCTGTTTTTT.

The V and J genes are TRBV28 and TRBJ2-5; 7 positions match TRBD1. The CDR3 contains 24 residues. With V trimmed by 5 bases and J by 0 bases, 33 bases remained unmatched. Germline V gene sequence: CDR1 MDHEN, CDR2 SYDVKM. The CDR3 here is CASSTRSTGQRAVKPASYQETQYF. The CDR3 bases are TGTGCCAGCAGTACCCGCTCGACAGGGCAGCGAGCGGTGAAACCCGCCTCGTACCAAGAGACCCAGTACTTC.

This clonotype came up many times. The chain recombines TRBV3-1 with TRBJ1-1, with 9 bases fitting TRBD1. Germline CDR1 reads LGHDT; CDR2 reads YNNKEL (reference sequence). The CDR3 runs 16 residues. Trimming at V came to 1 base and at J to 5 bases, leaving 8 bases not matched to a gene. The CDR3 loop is CASSQGRDRARTEAFF. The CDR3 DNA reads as TGTGCCAGCAGCCAAGGCCGGGACAGGGCTAGGACTGAAGCTTTCTTT.

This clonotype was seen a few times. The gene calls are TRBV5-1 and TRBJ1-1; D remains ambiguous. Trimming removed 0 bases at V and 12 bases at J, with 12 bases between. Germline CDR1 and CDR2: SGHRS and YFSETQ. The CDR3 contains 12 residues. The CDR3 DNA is TGCGCCAGCAGCTTGGCCGACGGAGCGTCTTTCTTT. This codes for CASSLADGASFF.

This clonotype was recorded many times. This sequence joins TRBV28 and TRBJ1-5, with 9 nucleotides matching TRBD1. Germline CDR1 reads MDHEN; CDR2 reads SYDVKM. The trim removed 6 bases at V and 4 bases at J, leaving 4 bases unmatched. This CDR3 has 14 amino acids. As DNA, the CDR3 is TGTGCCAGCAGGGAGACAGGGGGAAATCAGCCCCAGCATTTT. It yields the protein CASRETGGNQPQHF.

The CDR3 loop is CASSPRIGERAFF. The CDR3 DNA reads as TGTGCCAGCAGCCCGCGAATCGGCGAACGAGCTTTCTTT. The chain joins TRBV27 to TRBJ1-1; unclear D gene. The CDR3 is made up of 13 amino acids. Trimming shortened V by 6 bases and J by 10 bases, and 18 bases separated the two germline ends. Germline V CDR1 and CDR2: MNHEY, SMNVEV (reference sequence).

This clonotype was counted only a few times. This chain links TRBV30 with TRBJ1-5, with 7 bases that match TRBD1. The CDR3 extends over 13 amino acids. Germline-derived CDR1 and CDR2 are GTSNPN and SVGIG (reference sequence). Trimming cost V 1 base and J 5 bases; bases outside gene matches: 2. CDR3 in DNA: TGTGCCTGGAGTGCAGGGGGGGATCAGCCCCAGCATTTT. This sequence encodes CAWSAGGDQPQHF.

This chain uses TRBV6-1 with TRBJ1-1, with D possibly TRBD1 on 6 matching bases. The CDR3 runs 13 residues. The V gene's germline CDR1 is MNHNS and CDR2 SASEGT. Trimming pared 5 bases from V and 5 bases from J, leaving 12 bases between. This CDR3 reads CASSNLQGTEAFF. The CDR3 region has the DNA TGTGCCAGCAGTAACCTACAGGGAACTGAAGCTTTCTTT.

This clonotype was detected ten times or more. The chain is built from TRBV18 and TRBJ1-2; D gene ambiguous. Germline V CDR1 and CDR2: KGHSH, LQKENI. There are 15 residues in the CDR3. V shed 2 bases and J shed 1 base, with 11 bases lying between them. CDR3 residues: CASSPSRQFNYGYTF. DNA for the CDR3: TGTGCCAGCTCACCAAGTCGGCAGTTTAACTATGGCTACACCTTC.

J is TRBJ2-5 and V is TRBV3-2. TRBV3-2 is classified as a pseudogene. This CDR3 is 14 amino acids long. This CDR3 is CASSQEEKVWTQYF. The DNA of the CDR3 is TGTGCCAGCAGCCAAGAGGAGAAAGTGTGGACCCAGTACTTC.

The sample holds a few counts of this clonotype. The CDR3 loop is CASGFRGLGGYEQYF. In DNA form, the CDR3 reads TGTGCCAGCGGCTTTAGGGGCCTGGGGGGCTACGAGCAGTACTTC. The chain has TRBV27 and TRBJ2-7, with D possibly TRBD2 on 6 matching bases. Germline CDR1 MNHEY, CDR2 SMNVEV (reference sequence). The CDR3 extends over 15 amino acids. Trimming left V 8 bases short and J 3 bases short, with 20 bases between.

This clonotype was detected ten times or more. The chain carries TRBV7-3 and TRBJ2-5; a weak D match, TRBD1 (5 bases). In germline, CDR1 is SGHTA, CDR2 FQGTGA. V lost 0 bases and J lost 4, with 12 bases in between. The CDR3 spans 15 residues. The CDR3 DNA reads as TGTGCCAGCAGCTTAACAGGGGATGAAGGAGAGACCCAGTACTTC. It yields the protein CASSLTGDEGETQYF. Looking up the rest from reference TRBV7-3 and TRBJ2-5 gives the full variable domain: GAGVSQTPSNKVTEKGKYVELRCDPISGHTALYWYRQSLGQGPEFLIYFQGTGAADDSGLPNDRFFAVRPEGSVSTLKIQRTERGDSAVYLCASSLTGDEGETQYFGPGTRLLVL.